This TCR beta chain was identified in a study of shared clonotypes between healthy human individuals. Background on the study: Three plates were used per donor for CD4 naive, three for CD4 memory, two for CD8 naive and one for CD8 memory.

CDR3 size: 14 residues. With V trimmed by 5 bases and J by 4 bases, 4 bases remained unmatched. Germline V gene sequence: CDR1 SGHTA, CDR2 FQGNSA. This clone was found once. What it binds is not known. This table comes from immunoSEQ multiplex PCR, and its TCRdb copy is limited to in-frame clones, with some not included. The sample lists over 400,000 clones; roughly 95% were seen once. Points from the study as a whole: Rarefaction gave evidence that sorted-subset sequencing remained incomplete despite large depth.

Donors included only healthy HIV-negative adults lacking recent acute infections or vaccinations. A split of CD4+ cells into CD45RA+ naive and CD45RA-negative memory subsets was performed. The source material was naive CD4+ T cells sorted from blood. Subset denoted: CD45RA+ positively selected. The genes are TRBV7-2 and TRBJ2-1, with TRBD1 identical over 8 bases. This clonotype was sampled from a woman aged 25 to 39 in good health. CDR3 coding DNA: TGTGCCAGCAGCCAGACAGGGGCGTACAATGAGCAGTTCTTC. Its protein product is CASSQTGAYNEQFF.